This T cell receptor (beta chain) originates from a study of T cell repertoires and Cas9 in healthy adults. Assay: immunoSEQ multiplex PCR; the TCRdb copy retains only in-frame clones and omits some. The data contain some 15,000 clones, about 88% of them seen just once; the ten biggest clones take up around 1.5%. The CDR3 is made up of 15 amino acids. Looked up from germline, CDR1 is SGDLS and CDR2 is YYNGEE. After removal of 3 bases from V and 2 bases from J, the junction contained 7 bases not matched to a gene. This chain joins TRBV9 and TRBJ1-1; 7 nucleotides agree with TRBD1. The sequence was obtained from a human donor in good health. Sequences were obtained from Tregs (CD4+, CD25+, CD127-, CD137-, CD154-) from PBMCs; culture status not recorded. CDR3 sequence: CASSATGQLNTEAFF. The CDR3 DNA follows: TGTGCCAGCAGCGCGACGGGACAGTTAAACACTGAAGCTTTCTTT.